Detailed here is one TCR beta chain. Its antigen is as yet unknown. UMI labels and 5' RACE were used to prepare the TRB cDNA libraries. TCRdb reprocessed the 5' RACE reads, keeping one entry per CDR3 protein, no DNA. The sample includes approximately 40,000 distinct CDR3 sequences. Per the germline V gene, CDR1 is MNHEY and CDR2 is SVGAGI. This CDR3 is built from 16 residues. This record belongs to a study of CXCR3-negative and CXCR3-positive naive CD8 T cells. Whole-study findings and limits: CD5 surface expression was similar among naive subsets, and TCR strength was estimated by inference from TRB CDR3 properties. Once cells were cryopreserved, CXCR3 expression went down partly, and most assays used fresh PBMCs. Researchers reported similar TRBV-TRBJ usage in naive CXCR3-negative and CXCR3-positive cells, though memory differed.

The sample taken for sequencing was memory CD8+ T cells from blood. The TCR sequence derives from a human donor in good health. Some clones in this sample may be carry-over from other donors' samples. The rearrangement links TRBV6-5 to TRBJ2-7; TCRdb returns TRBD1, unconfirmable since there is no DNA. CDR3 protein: CASAIGAGDRTYEQYF.